These 2 T cell receptor beta chains came from one sample sequenced in a study of blood T cell repertoires in COVID-19. Clones were read by immunoSEQ multiplex PCR, and TCRdb kept only the in-frame ones, dropping some. This repertoire shows about 200,000 clones, about nine tenths found once; its top ten account for approximately 5.9%. The sequenced material came from peripheral blood. The origin of the receptors is a man older than 75 with acute or convalescent COVID-19.

The J gene is TRBJ2-7, the V gene TRBV27; TRBD2 matches at 8 bases. This CDR3 is built from 15 residues. Germline CDR1 MNHEY, CDR2 SMNVEV (reference sequence). V was pared by 5 bases and J by 6 bases, with 12 bases of the junction left unmatched. The CDR3 protein is CASSPGGGVYSEQYF. DNA for the CDR3: TGTGCCAGCAGTCCCGGGGGGGGAGTCTATTCCGAGCAGTACTTC.

CDR3 loop: CASSSQGGTEAFF. CDR3 nucleotides: TGTGCCAGCAGCTCCCAGGGGGGCACTGAAGCTTTCTTT. The V gene is TRBV7-3, the J gene TRBJ1-1; 7 bases agree with TRBD1. There are 13 residues in the CDR3. The ends lost 4 bases at V and 4 bases at J; junction bases unmatched: 3. Germline lookup yields CDR1 SGHTA and CDR2 FQGTGA.